This T cell receptor beta chain is drawn from a study of blood T cell repertoires in COVID-19. This clone was counted once. Germline V gene lookup returns CDR1 SGHRS and CDR2 YFSETQ. V dropped 1 base and J dropped 4; count of bases not matched to a gene: 5. This CDR3 comprises 15 residues. Source study methods: Nucleated cell counts were estimated from reference gene primer amplification. Generated by immunoSEQ multiplex PCR, the TCRdb table keeps only in-frame clones and is missing some. The D gene and trimming were derived from the DNA, and the V and J assignments and clone size from that table. The sample has 200,000 or so clones, about nine tenths seen once.

Sequences were obtained from peripheral blood. This receptor was taken from a man aged 55 to 70 who had recovered from COVID-19. This rearrangement joins TRBV5-1 to TRBJ2-3, with 8 bases aligning to TRBD2. The CDR3 coding sequence is TGCGCCAGCAGCTTGCCCAGCGGGGGATCAGATACGCAGTATTTT. Amino acid sequence: CASSLPSGGSDTQYF.